These T cell receptor beta chains were read from a single sample in a study of cytomegalovirus exposure and HLA in healthy donors. Some clones are missing from TCRdb's copy, which holds only in-frame ones; the method was immunoSEQ multiplex PCR. The sample carries roughly 160,000 clones, roughly 80% recorded once. The sample comprised PBMCs. These receptors all come from a woman between 40 and 55 years old in good health and CMV-seropositive. Each CDR3 is given with its conserved first and last residue. D genes are given only for firm matches. Only some rows state a clone size, as once, few, many or a class for expanded clones.

V	D	J	size	DNA	CDR3
TRBV30	NA	TRBJ2-2	NA	TGTGCCTGGAGTGTACTTGCCGGGGAGCTGTTTTTT	CAWSVLAGELFF
TRBV4-2	NA	TRBJ2-3	NA	TGTGCCAGCAGCCGGGAGGATCCGAGGACAGATACGCAGTATTTT	CASSREDPRTDTQYF
TRBV5-1	NA	TRBJ2-1	few	TGCGCCAGCAGCTTGGGACAGACCTACAATGAGCAGTTCTTC	CASSLGQTYNEQFF
TRBV14	TRBD2	TRBJ2-1	NA	TGTGCCAGCAGCCCCGGGACTAGGAACTACAATGAGCAGTTCTTC	CASSPGTRNYNEQFF
TRBV5-1	NA	TRBJ2-1	few	TGCGCCAGCAGCTCCCTTCGCTCTATGGACAATGAGCAGTTCTTC	CASSSLRSMDNEQFF
TRBV9	NA	TRBJ2-5	NA	TGTGCCAGCAGCGCAGGGGGGACGGCCCTAAAAGGGACCCAGTACTTC	CASSAGGTALKGTQYF
TRBV29-1	NA	TRBJ1-1	NA	TGCAGCGTCAGGGAGGTTGCCACTGAAGCTTTCTTT	CSVREVATEAFF
TRBV29-1	NA	TRBJ2-1	NA	TGCAGCGTTGTCCTGGAGGCACACGATTTCTCTTACAATGAGCAGTTCTTC	CSVVLEAHDFSYNEQFF
TRBV18	TRBD1	TRBJ1-5	NA	TGTGCCAGCTCACCATCGACAGGGGGCGTCGGCTCGCATCAGCCCCAGCATTTT	CASSPSTGGVGSHQPQHF
TRBV18	TRBD2	TRBJ2-1	NA	TGTGCCAGCTCACCAAGTACTAGCGGCTACAATGAGCAGTTCTTC	CASSPSTSGYNEQFF
TRBV15	NA	TRBJ2-3	NA	TGTGCCACCAAGCGGGCCAGCACAGATACGCAGTATTTT	CATKRASTDTQYF
TRBV29-1	NA	TRBJ1-1	once	TGCAGCGTTCGGGAATTCGGGAACACTGAAGCTTTCTTT	CSVREFGNTEAFF
TRBV6-1	NA	TRBJ2-4	NA	TGTGCCAGCAGTAATCCCAGTTCCATTCAGTACTTC	CASSNPSSIQYF
TRBV27	TRBD2	TRBJ2-1	NA	TGTGCCAGCAGTTCGGGACTAGCGGGCTCTAATGAGCAGTTCTTC	CASSSGLAGSNEQFF
TRBV5-4	NA	TRBJ2-7	NA	TGTGCCAGCAGCTTGGTAGGGGGAATGCACGAGCAGTACTTC	CASSLVGGMHEQYF
TRBV4-2	NA	TRBJ2-1	NA	TGTGCCAGCAGCCCAAGGATTGGGAGCTCCTACAATGAGCAGTTCTTC	CASSPRIGSSYNEQFF
TRBV28	TRBD2	TRBJ2-1	NA	TGTGCCAGCAAACCGAGCGGGAACTGGGATGGGCAGTTCTTC	CASKPSGNWDGQFF
TRBV28	TRBD1	TRBJ2-5	NA	TGTGCCAGCTTACCGTACAGGGGGCAGGGGGAGACCCAGTACTTC	CASLPYRGQGETQYF
TRBV5-1	NA	TRBJ2-7	once	TGCGCCAGCAGCGAACAGGGCTACGAGCAGTACTTC	CASSEQGYEQYF
TRBV30	NA	TRBJ1-2	NA	TGTGCCTGGACCATGTTGGGGCAGGGGAGCGTGACGCCCTATGGCTACACCTTC	CAWTMLGQGSVTPYGYTF
TRBV28	TRBD2	TRBJ2-1	NA	TGTGCCAGCCCCCCGGCTGGCGGGAGCTCCTACAATGAGCAGTTCTTC	CASPPAGGSSYNEQFF
TRBV19	TRBD1	TRBJ1-1	few	TGTGCCAGTAGGGGACAGGGAAAAACGGCTGAAGCTTTCTTT	CASRGQGKTAEAFF
TRBV5-4	TRBD2	TRBJ2-7	NA	TGTGCCAGCAGCCAAGATCCAATTCAGCTAGCGGGGGCCTACGAGCAGTACTTC	CASSQDPIQLAGAYEQYF
TRBV2	TRBD1	TRBJ2-3	NA	TGTGCCAGCAGCAGACAGGGGGCTACAGATACGCAGTATTTT	CASSRQGATDTQYF
TRBV19	TRBD2	TRBJ2-6	NA	TGTGCCAGTAGCAGGACTAGCGGTTCTGGGGCCAACGTCCTGACTTTC	CASSRTSGSGANVLTF
TRBV5-6	TRBD1	TRBJ1-4	few	TGTGCCAGCAGCTCCCGGGGAAGGGGGCGTAGGGAAAAACTGTTTTTT	CASSSRGRGRREKLFF
TRBV4-3	NA	TRBJ2-3	NA	TGCGCCAGCAGCCGCCAGATACCAGATACGCAGTATTTT	CASSRQIPDTQYF
TRBV2	NA	TRBJ2-7	NA	TGTGCCAGCAGTTATGACAGCCAGAGGTCCTACGAGCAGTACTTC	CASSYDSQRSYEQYF
TRBV30	NA	TRBJ2-7	NA	TGTGCCTGGAGTCGGGAGTTCTACGAGCAGTACTTC	CAWSREFYEQYF
TRBV11-1	TRBD1	TRBJ2-7	NA	TGTGCCAGCAGCGCTGACAGGGGGATCAGCGAGCAGTACTTC	CASSADRGISEQYF
TRBV28	NA	TRBJ1-4	NA	TGTGCCAGCAGTTTACCCCCGACAAACGAAAAACTGTTTTTT	CASSLPPTNEKLFF
TRBV15	TRBD2	TRBJ2-2	NA	TGTGCCACCAGCAGAGGCCCTCTTCTAGCGGGAGGGGACACCGGGGAGCTGTTTTTT	CATSRGPLLAGGDTGELFF
TRBV14	NA	TRBJ2-7	NA	TGTGCCAGCAGCCTTCCGGGAATACCCTACGAGCAGTACTTC	CASSLPGIPYEQYF
TRBV28	TRBD1	TRBJ1-2	NA	TGTGCCAGCAGTTTGGGCGGGACAGGGTTCTATGGCTACACCTTC	CASSLGGTGFYGYTF
TRBV5-1	TRBD2	TRBJ2-1	NA	TGCGCCAGCAGCTTGGGGGGGACTAGCAATGAGCAGTTCTTC	CASSLGGTSNEQFF
TRBV2	NA	TRBJ1-2	once	TGTGCCAGCAGTGTAAGGGGAGGTAATGGCTACACCTTC	CASSVRGGNGYTF
TRBV7-9	TRBD1	TRBJ2-5	once	TGTGCCAGCAGCTTAGAGGACAGGGGAGATGATTGGGAGACCCAGTACTTC	CASSLEDRGDDWETQYF
TRBV10-3	NA	TRBJ2-4	NA	TGTGCCATCAGTGAGGTCCGGCCCGGGGGCATTCAGTACTTC	CAISEVRPGGIQYF
TRBV6-1	TRBD2	TRBJ2-5	NA	TGTGCCAGCAGGACTAGCGGGAAGGAGACCCAGTACTTC	CASRTSGKETQYF
TRBV18	NA	TRBJ1-1	NA	TGTGCCAGCTCACCCATCACGGTGGAGGGATCGAACACTGAAGCTTTCTTT	CASSPITVEGSNTEAFF
TRBV18	TRBD1	TRBJ1-5	NA	TGTGCCAGCTCCCCGACAGGGGGTATCAAGCCCCAGCATTTT	CASSPTGGIKPQHF
TRBV19	TRBD1	TRBJ1-4	NA	TGTGCCGGCAGGGGGACAACTAATGAAAAACTGTTTTTT	CAGRGTTNEKLFF
TRBV28	TRBD2	TRBJ2-5	NA	TGTGCCAGCAGTCCCGGGACTAGCGGATGGAAGACCCAGTACTTC	CASSPGTSGWKTQYF
TRBV7-9	TRBD1	TRBJ1-4	NA	TGTGCCAGCAGCTCGGGCACAGGGGCGGTTGAAAAACTGTTTTTT	CASSSGTGAVEKLFF
TRBV5-1	TRBD1	TRBJ2-7	few	TGCGCCAGCAGCTTCGGGACAGGGGGCGGTCGGTGGGACGAGCAGTACTTC	CASSFGTGGGRWDEQYF
TRBV2	NA	TRBJ2-5	NA	TGTGCCAGCAGTGAAGGATTCCACTCGGAGACCCAGTACTTC	CASSEGFHSETQYF
TRBV30	NA	TRBJ1-4	NA	TGTGCCTTGAACAGGACACCTCGTGAAAAACTGTTTTTT	CALNRTPREKLFF
TRBV28	NA	TRBJ1-2	NA	TGTGCCAGCAGCCAAACCTCAGGGTCCCCCCGCTATGGCTACACCTTC	CASSQTSGSPRYGYTF
TRBV9	NA	TRBJ2-1	NA	TGTGCCAGCAGCGTAGATGGGAGCATCCGCACCGATCATGAGCAGTTCTTC	CASSVDGSIRTDHEQFF
TRBV6-5	TRBD1	TRBJ1-5	once	TGTGCCAGCAGCGGCCAGGGGGGTGGCAATCAGCCCCAGCATTTT	CASSGQGGGNQPQHF
TRBV23-1	NA	TRBJ2-7	NA	TGCGCCAGCAGTGCCTTTACAGGGTGCTCCTACGAGCAGTACTTC	CASSAFTGCSYEQYF
TRBV9	NA	TRBJ2-1	NA	TGTGCCAGCAGCGTAGGAGTAGACAGCTTGAATGAGCAGTTCTTC	CASSVGVDSLNEQFF
TRBV19	TRBD2	TRBJ2-2	NA	TGTGCCAGTAGTATCCAAGCGGGAGGCTACACCGGGGAGCTGTTTTTT	CASSIQAGGYTGELFF
TRBV19	TRBD1	TRBJ1-2	NA	TGTGCCAGTAGTAATATCCTCGGACAGGCCGTTTGGTATGGCTACACCTTC	CASSNILGQAVWYGYTF
TRBV11-2	NA	TRBJ1-2	NA	TGTGCCGGCAGCTTAGTGGAGGGCGGCTATGGCTACACCTTC	CAGSLVEGGYGYTF
TRBV6-1	TRBD1	TRBJ2-2	few	TGTGCCAGCAGTGGGACAGGGGGCGACACCGGGGAGCTGTTTTTT	CASSGTGGDTGELFF
TRBV7-2	TRBD2	TRBJ2-1	NA	TGTGCCAGCAGCCGCGTCGGGGGGAGTAGGGAATATGAGCAGTTCTTC	CASSRVGGSREYEQFF
TRBV4-1	NA	TRBJ1-3	once	TGCGCCAGCAGCCTAGCTTGGTCCCCGGACACTGGAAACACCATATATTTT	CASSLAWSPDTGNTIYF
TRBV2	NA	TRBJ1-2	few	TGTGCCAGCAGTAGACAGCTTTATGGCTACACCTTC	CASSRQLYGYTF
TRBV6-1	TRBD1	TRBJ1-1	NA	TGTGCCAGCAGTGACCCCGGGACAGGGAGATGGGTGAACACTGAAGCTTTCTTT	CASSDPGTGRWVNTEAFF